What follows are 16 T cell receptor beta chains derived from one specimen sequenced in a study of blood T cell repertoires in COVID-19 (dated by TCRdb to about 2020). Libraries were prepared through the immunoSEQ multiplex PCR assay. Imported from immuneACCESS, the table was reduced by TCRdb to in-frame sequences with V and J called. These copies leave out some clones; in studies compared against another copy, an unresolved V gene accounts for under half, and the cause of the remainder is not known. The sample table shows 16,000 or so clones, and 80% to 90% are seen once. The leading ten clones occupy approximately 10% of the sample. Sequencing input: peripheral blood. The receptors were gathered from an older man with acute or convalescent COVID-19.

V gene TRBV6-6 combines with J gene TRBJ2-1; the match to TRBD2 covers 11 bases. V shed 5 bases, J shed 10 bases, and the junction held 19 bases outside the gene matches. Germline CDR1 and CDR2: MNHNY and SVGAGI (reference sequence). The CDR3 contains 18 residues. The CDR3 protein is CASSPLSVVAGGPEEQFF. Written as DNA, the CDR3 is TGTGCCAGCAGTCCCCTATCGGTGGTAGCGGGAGGGCCAGAGGAGCAGTTCTTC.

This clone occurred once. The genes are TRBV28 and TRBJ1-1; the D gene is possibly TRBD1 (6 bases). Trimming removed 10 bases at V and 5 bases at J, with 17 bases between. Germline values: CDR1 MDHEN, CDR2 SYDVKM. This CDR3 has 13 residues. The CDR3 DNA reads as TGTGCCACCCTGAAACAGGGACGTACTGAAGCTTTCTTT. Translating it yields CATLKQGRTEAFF.

The chain carries TRBV6-5 and TRBJ2-5; 7 positions agree with TRBD1. The CDR3 spans 12 residues. The germline V gene has CDR1 MNHEY and CDR2 SVGAGI. With 6 bases clipped from V and 5 bases from J, the junction kept 3 bases outside the gene matches. For the CDR3, the DNA is TGTGCCAGCAGCTACAGGGGTGAGACCCAGTACTTC. This sequence encodes CASSYRGETQYF.

V is TRBV5-1 and J is TRBJ1-2; the match to TRBD1 covers 7 bases. The CDR3 runs 14 residues. V was clipped by 1 base and J by 3 bases; unmatched bases: 3. CDR1 and CDR2 from the germline V gene are SGHRS and YFSETQ. CDR3 DNA sequence: TGCGCCAGCAGCTTGCAGGGGGGAGACTATGGCTACACCTTC. Its translation: CASSLQGGDYGYTF.

The chain carries TRBV6-5 and TRBJ1-2; D call uncertain. The V end was cut by 0 bases, the J end by 4 bases, with 9 bases between. The CDR3 has 14 residues. Germline V gives CDR1 MNHEY, CDR2 SVGAGI. CDR3 sequence: CASSYSADIYGYTF. CDR3 coding DNA: TGTGCCAGCAGTTACTCAGCCGACATCTATGGCTACACCTTC.

The V call is TRBV30, the J call TRBJ2-7; 9 bases fit TRBD1. The CDR3 sequence is 16 residues long. CDR1 and CDR2 from the germline V gene are GTSNPN and SVGIG (reference sequence). V lost 3 bases, J lost 0 bases, and 9 bases stayed unmatched. The CDR3 DNA follows: TGTGCCTGGAGACTTCCCGGGACAGGGATCTCCTACGAGCAGTACTTC. Its translation is CAWRLPGTGISYEQYF.

Only a few counts were recorded for this clone. Other DNA sequences within the sample encode an identical CDR3. V is TRBV5-1 and J is TRBJ2-5; 11 positions agree with TRBD1. Germline V gene data show CDR1 as SGHRS and CDR2 as YFSETQ. J gave up 0 bases and V 4 bases, and 5 bases lay outside the gene matches. The CDR3 consists of 16 residues. The CDR3 bases are TGCGCCAGCAGCGGAGGGACAGGGGGGTACCAAGAGACCCAGTACTTC. The encoded protein is CASSGGTGGYQETQYF.

The chain employs TRBV6-2 or TRBV6-3 and TRBJ2-1; weak D call: TRBD2 (5 bases). Germline assignment: CDR1 MNHEY and CDR2 SVGEGT. The CDR3 has 13 amino acids. V gave up 6 bases and J gave up 9 bases, with 15 bases separating them. The CDR3 loop reads CASSLLGFGEQFF. DNA of the CDR3: TGTGCCAGCAGCCTACTAGGATTTGGTGAGCAGTTCTTC.

The chain combines TRBV18 with TRBJ1-1; 9 bases match TRBD1. CDR1 is KGHSH and CDR2 is LQKENI in the germline V gene. V lost 4 bases and J lost 5; bases outside the gene matches: 8. The length of the CDR3 is 15 residues. Written as DNA, the CDR3 is TGTGCCAGCTCACTATTACAGGGGGCTTGGACTGAAGCTTTCTTT. This translates into CASSLLQGAWTEAFF. The variable domain in full, completed from reference TRBV18 and TRBJ1-1, reads NAGVMQNPRHLVRRRGQEARLRCSPMKGHSHVYWYRQLPEEGLKFMVYLQKENIIDESGMPKERFSAEFPKEGPSILRIQQVVRGDSAAYFCASSLLQGAWTEAFFGQGTRLTVV.

The CDR3 DNA reads as TGTGCCAGTAGTATATCACTAGCGGGGGATTCCTACGAGCAGTACTTC. It encodes CASSISLAGDSYEQYF. The chain employs TRBV19 and TRBJ2-7; 11 bases are shared with TRBD2. CDR3 size: 16 residues. J was trimmed by 1 base and V by 2 bases; bases with no gene match: 4. CDR1 is LNHDA and CDR2 is SQIVND in the germline V gene (reference sequence).

This clone was detected once. V is TRBV9 and J is TRBJ2-2; a weak D match, TRBD2 (6 bases). V was cut by 3 bases and J by 5 bases, with 20 bases left in between. Looked up from germline, CDR1 is SGDLS and CDR2 is YYNGEE. The CDR3 sequence is 17 residues long. The chain's CDR3 is CASSEPLTAAGTGELFF. As DNA, the CDR3 is TGTGCCAGCAGCGAGCCATTGACGGCCGCGGGGACCGGGGAGCTGTTTTTT.

V is TRBV27 and J is TRBJ2-1; 7 bases are a match to TRBD1. Looked up from germline, CDR1 is MNHEY and CDR2 is SMNVEV (reference sequence). V was clipped by 3 bases and J by 5 bases; unmatched bases: 7. The CDR3 sequence is 15 residues long. The CDR3 is CASSFVAGTDNEQFF. In DNA form, the CDR3 reads TGTGCCAGCAGTTTTGTCGCAGGGACAGACAATGAGCAGTTCTTC.

The chain combines TRBV19 with TRBJ1-2; unclear D gene. In germline, CDR1 is LNHDA, CDR2 SQIVND (reference sequence). The CDR3 extends over 16 amino acids. Trimming took 1 base from V and 5 from J, leaving 17 bases between them. The DNA for the CDR3 is TGTGCCAGTAGTATAGCCTTGGAAGCAGGTCTTTATGGCTACACCTTC. This codes for CASSIALEAGLYGYTF.

This sequence joins TRBV7-9 and TRBJ1-2; 9 nucleotides align to TRBD1. CDR1 and CDR2 (germline): SEHNR, FQNEAQ (reference sequence). The V segment lost 0 bases and the J segment 6 bases; nucleotides outside the gene matches: 5. The CDR3 consists of 15 residues. The CDR3 DNA sequence: TGTGCCAGCAGCTTAGCGGCCACAGGGGGCAATGGCTACACCTTC. It specifies CASSLAATGGNGYTF.

The V gene is TRBV9, the J gene TRBJ1-3, with no clear D. V was pared by 0 bases and J by 5 bases, with 9 bases between. This CDR3 has 14 amino acids. Germline V gives CDR1 SGDLS, CDR2 YYNGEE. DNA of the CDR3: TGTGCCAGCAGCGTAGGGAGCGATAGAAACACCATATATTTT. It translates to CASSVGSDRNTIYF.

V gene TRBV12-3 or TRBV12-4 combines with J gene TRBJ2-5; D not resolved. Trimming removed 1 base from V and 5 bases from J, with 5 bases in between. The CDR3 runs 12 residues. The CDR3 sequence is CASSLDSETQYF. DNA of the CDR3: TGTGCCAGCAGTTTAGATAGCGAGACCCAGTACTTC.